This T cell receptor (beta chain) was recovered during a study of patients and donors after allogeneic stem cell transplantation. In TCRdb, the RT-PCR reads were re-called with MiXCR into one record per CDR3 protein. The sample includes roughly 880,000 distinct CDR3 sequences, more than 15% of them seen just once. The V gene lost 2 bases and the J gene lost 8 bases, with 18 bases spanning the gap. The CDR3 covers 15 residues. Per the germline V gene, CDR1 is SGHTA and CDR2 is FQGTGA. The source material was blood, either unsorted or a sorted T cell fraction (not recorded which). The gene calls are TRBV7-3 and TRBJ1-1; D is uncertain. The TCR comes from a human donor who was either an allogeneic HSCT recipient or a stem cell or donor lymphocyte infusion donor (not recorded which). It is not recorded whose cells these are; they may come from a transplant donor. The CDR3 nucleotides read TGTGCCAGCAGCTTAGATGCGGACGCACCGTACGAAGCTTTCTTT. It translates to CASSLDADAPYEAFF.